This entry lists 32 T cell receptor beta chains sequenced from one sample in a study of blood T cell repertoires in COVID-19. Using immunoSEQ multiplex PCR, the repertoire was profiled, and TCRdb retains in-frame clones only, with some absent. There are about 200,000 clones in the sample; about 86% occur only once, and roughly 6.2% lies in the top ten. The sequencing input was peripheral blood. These TCRs come from a man in his sixties who had recovered from COVID-19.

A note on this clone: The junction departs from germline at one end; a sequencing error may be responsible. CDR3 bases: TGCGCCAGCAGCTTGGATTGGGACAGCTTTTTCTTC. Translating it yields CASSLDWDSFFF. J is TRBJ1-2 and V is TRBV5-1; 7 bases are a match to TRBD1. Germline V gene sequence: CDR1 SGHRS, CDR2 YFSETQ. The CDR3 has 12 residues.

The V call is TRBV30, the J call TRBJ2-2; D possibly corresponds to TRBD1 (6 bases). This CDR3 region has 15 residues. Germline V lookup: CDR1 GTSNPN, CDR2 SVGIG (reference sequence). V lost 2 bases and J lost 4, with 14 bases in between. CDR3 in DNA: TGTGCCTGGAGTCAACAGGGAAAACGCACCGGGGAGCTGTTTTTT. Translating gives CAWSQQGKRTGELFF.

This clone was observed a single time. The V call is TRBV19, the J call TRBJ2-7, with 8 bases matching TRBD1. CDR1 and CDR2 (germline): LNHDA, SQIVND (reference sequence). This CDR3 contains 15 residues. J gave up 0 bases and V 6 bases, and 7 bases lay outside the gene matches. CDR3 DNA: TGTGCCAGTAGCTCAAATCAGGGGGCCTCCTACGAGCAGTACTTC. It encodes CASSSNQGASYEQYF.

The J gene is TRBJ2-4, the V gene TRBV5-1, with TRBD1 matching 8 bases. The trim removed 2 bases at V and 6 bases at J, leaving 1 base unmatched. The V gene's germline CDR1 is SGHRS and CDR2 YFSETQ. The CDR3 length is 13 residues. CDR3 DNA sequence: TGCGCCAGCAGCTTTACAGGGGGAAACATTCAGTACTTC. Amino acids: CASSFTGGNIQYF. The variable domain in full, with the rest retrieved from reference TRBV5-1 and TRBJ2-4, is KAGVTQTPRYLIKTRGQQVTLSCSPISGHRSVSWYQQTPGQGLQFLFEYFSETQRNKGNFPGRFSGRQFSNSRSEMNVSTLELGDSALYLCASSFTGGNIQYFGAGTRLSVL.

The rearrangement uses TRBV11-2 and TRBJ1-2; weak D call: TRBD1 (5 bases). Deletions cut 5 bases from V and 4 bases from J, with 14 bases between. This CDR3 contains 14 residues. The germline gives CDR1 SGHAT, CDR2 FQNNGV. The CDR3, as DNA: TGTGCCAGCAGCGGCGGGACGCTTCTCTATGGCTACACCTTC. This sequence encodes CASSGGTLLYGYTF.

The chain joins TRBV3-1 (or the pseudogene TRBV3-2) to TRBJ2-7, with 9 bases identical to TRBD1. The CDR3 length is 16 residues. CDR1 and CDR2 (germline): LGHDT, YNNKEL (reference sequence). V lost 0 bases to trimming and J lost 5 bases; unmatched junction nucleotides: 8. DNA of the CDR3: TGTGCCAGCAGCCAAGATTCCGGGACAGGGTCCCACGAGCAGTACTTC. As protein: CASSQDSGTGSHEQYF.

V and J are TRBV5-4 and TRBJ2-7; 8 nucleotides match TRBD2. Germline V CDR1 and CDR2: SGHNT, YYREEE (reference sequence). CDR3 length: 15 amino acids. Unmatched junction bases numbered 7, after V lost 0 bases and J lost 5 bases. For the CDR3, the DNA is TGTGCCAGCAGCTTGGCCGCCGGGAGGGCCCACGAGCAGTACTTC. Translation gives CASSLAAGRAHEQYF.

The CDR3 DNA sequence: TGTGCCTGGAGTCCCCGTAACACCGGGGAGCTGTTTTTT. Translated: CAWSPRNTGELFF. V gene TRBV30 combines with J gene TRBJ2-2; D not resolved. The CDR3 totals 13 residues. The germline V gene has CDR1 GTSNPN and CDR2 SVGIG (reference sequence). V dropped 2 bases and J dropped 2 bases, with 6 bases sitting between them.

The chain is built from TRBV19 and TRBJ2-3, with 8 bases identical to TRBD2. With V trimmed by 4 bases and J by 3 bases, 9 bases remained unmatched. Per the germline V gene, CDR1 is LNHDA and CDR2 is SQIVND (reference sequence). There are 16 residues in the CDR3. CDR3 sequence: CASSTRGGPGTDTQYF. The CDR3 DNA reads TGTGCCAGTAGTACACGGGGGGGCCCGGGGACAGATACGCAGTATTTT.

This clone was recorded a few times. The chain uses TRBV12-1 and TRBJ2-3; whether TRBD2, the table's D call, matches the DNA was not checked. TRBV12-1 corresponds to a pseudogene. The length of the CDR3 is 14 residues. The CDR3 protein is CASSPFPPTDTQYF. The CDR3 nucleotides read TGTGCCAGCAGCCCTTTTCCCCCCACAGATACGCAGTATTTT.

The CDR3 protein is CASSGGAGNSPLHF. The CDR3 region has the DNA TGTGCCAGCAGTGGAGGGGCGGGAAATTCACCCCTCCACTTT. The genes are TRBV2 and TRBJ1-6; D is possibly TRBD1 (5 bases). Germline assignment: CDR1 SNHLY and CDR2 FYNNEI. Trimming cost V 4 bases and J 7 bases, with 11 bases left between them. The CDR3 totals 14 residues.

This chain links TRBV27 with TRBJ2-3; D gene uncertain. The CDR3 is made up of 16 amino acids. Germline CDR1 reads MNHEY; CDR2 reads SMNVEV (reference sequence). The V gene lost 1 base and the J gene lost 3 bases, with 14 bases spanning the gap. For the CDR3, the DNA is TGTGCCAGCAGTTTATATATCTTATCCGTAACAGATACGCAGTATTTT. It yields the protein CASSLYILSVTDTQYF.

This clone was counted only a few times. The V and J genes are TRBV27 and TRBJ2-7; possible D gene TRBD1, 6 bases. Trimming pared 4 bases from V and 2 bases from J, leaving 15 bases between. Germline lookup yields CDR1 MNHEY and CDR2 SMNVEV (reference sequence). The length of the CDR3 is 15 residues. Written as DNA, the CDR3 is TGTGCCAGCAGTTCACAGGGTGCCTTGCCCTACGAGCAGTACTTC. It encodes CASSSQGALPYEQYF.

The V and J genes are TRBV25-1 and TRBJ2-1, with TRBD1 as a possible D gene (6 bases). Germline CDR1 reads MGHDK; CDR2 reads SYGVNS. The CDR3 extends over 14 amino acids. V lost 6 bases to trimming and J lost 7 bases, with 16 bases between them. CDR3 sequence reads: CASSKDSVLNEQFF. DNA of the CDR3: TGTGCCAGCAGCAAGGACAGCGTCCTGAATGAGCAGTTCTTC.

The chain uses TRBV4-1 and TRBJ1-1; TRBD1 might be the D (5 bases). CDR1 and CDR2 (germline): MGHRA, YSYEKL. The CDR3 loop spans 14 amino acids. Trimming took 1 base from V and 5 from J, leaving 11 bases between them. The CDR3 bases are TGCGCCAGCAGCCAAGGGGTCCCAGGGACTGAAGCTTTCTTT. Translated: CASSQGVPGTEAFF.

The chain is built from TRBV11-3 and TRBJ2-1; the match to TRBD1 covers 8 bases. Germline CDR1 is SGHNT and CDR2 is YENEEA. The CDR3 sequence is 14 residues long. The V and J ends lost 5 bases and 8 bases, in that order; junction bases with no gene match: 8. The CDR3 loop reads CASSARTGKDEQFF. CDR3 bases: TGTGCCAGCAGCGCGAGGACAGGGAAGGATGAGCAGTTCTTC.

The chain couples TRBV2 to TRBJ2-7, with TRBD1 matching 9 bases. Trimming cost V 8 bases and J 7 bases; bases outside gene matches: 6. The CDR3 runs to 12 residues. Looked up from germline, CDR1 is SNHLY and CDR2 is FYNNEI. The CDR3 loop is CASHRGLGEQYF. CDR3 nucleotide sequence: TGTGCCAGCCACAGGGGGCTGGGGGAGCAGTACTTC. The entire variable domain, with the rest obtained from reference TRBV2 and TRBJ2-7, is as follows: EPEVTQTPSHQVTQMGQEVILRCVPISNHLYFYWYRQILGQKVEFLVSFYNNEISEKSEIFDDQFSVERPDGSNFTLKIRSTKLEDSAMYFCASHRGLGEQYFGPGTRLTVT.

The chain recombines TRBV4-2 with TRBJ1-1; no clear D gene. CDR1 is LGHNA, CDR2 YNFKEQ, per germline. The CDR3 extends over 16 amino acids. Trimming pared 0 bases from V and 4 bases from J, leaving 15 bases between. CDR3 region: CASSQDPSSRGTEAFF. Written as DNA, the CDR3 is TGTGCCAGCAGCCAAGATCCTAGCAGCCGGGGCACTGAAGCTTTCTTT.

The count of this clone is one. The J gene is TRBJ2-1, the V gene TRBV5-1; no reliable D call. The CDR3 consists of 16 residues. V shed 0 bases and J shed 10 bases, with 20 bases lying between them. Germline-derived CDR1 and CDR2 are SGHRS and YFSETQ. The CDR3 region is CASSLAGLAYLPEQFF. CDR3 in DNA: TGCGCCAGCAGCTTGGCCGGGTTAGCCTACCTCCCCGAGCAGTTCTTC.

This clone was counted between two and nine times. The chain has TRBV9 and TRBJ2-1, with a weak D call TRBD2 (6 bases). CDR1 and CDR2 from the germline V gene are SGDLS and YYNGEE. The germline V and J ends were trimmed by 6 bases and 8 bases, with 15 bases remaining between them. This CDR3 has 13 amino acids. The DNA of the CDR3 is TGTGCCAGCAACCGGGAGACGGTCGATGAGCAGTTCTTC. Translated: CASNRETVDEQFF. Full variable domain (missing parts from reference TRBV9 and TRBJ2-1): DSGVTQTPKHLITATGQRVTLRCSPRSGDLSVYWYQQSLDQGLQFLIQYYNGEERAKGNILERFSAQQFPDLHSELNLSSLELGDSALYFCASNRETVDEQFFGPGTRLTVL.

This chain connects TRBV10-3 to TRBJ2-7; 10 bases agree with TRBD1. This CDR3 spans 14 amino acids. V shed 10 bases, J shed 4 bases, and the junction held 10 bases outside the gene matches. Germline assignment: CDR1 ENHRY and CDR2 SYGVKD. CDR3 DNA sequence: TGTGCCACCCTCCCGGGACAGGGGAGATACGAGCAGTACTTC. Its protein is CATLPGQGRYEQYF.

Concerning this clone: At one end the junction does not follow the germline gene, possibly because of a read error. The chain has TRBV27 and TRBJ2-1; tentative D call: TRBD2 (5 bases). The CDR3 is 16 amino acids. CDR1 and CDR2 (germline): MNHEY, SMNVEV (reference sequence). In DNA form, the CDR3 reads TGTGCCAGCAGTTTCTTGGGAGCAGGTTCCTTCAATGAGCAGTTCTTC. Translated, it gives CASSFLGAGSFNEQFF.

In DNA form, the CDR3 reads TGTGCCATCAGTGAAGGACAGTTGAACACTGAAGCTTTCTTT. Its translation is CAISEGQLNTEAFF. The chain uses TRBV10-3 and TRBJ1-1; weak D call: TRBD1 (6 bases). The V gene lost 3 bases and the J gene lost 0 bases, with 8 bases spanning the gap. Germline-derived CDR1 and CDR2 are ENHRY and SYGVKD. The CDR3 spans 14 residues.

This clone was seen just once. The CDR3 coding sequence is TGTGCCAGCACCACCCCGGGGAACGGGGCCAACGTCCTGACTTTC. This sequence encodes CASTTPGNGANVLTF. The chain uses TRBV7-9 and TRBJ2-6, with D tentatively TRBD2 (5 bases). The CDR3 contains 15 residues. Trimming stripped 7 bases from V and 4 bases from J, with 14 bases between. CDR1 and CDR2 (germline): SEHNR, FQNEAQ (reference sequence).

The rearrangement uses TRBV19 and TRBJ2-3; TRBD1 aligns across 9 bases. V gave up 7 bases and J gave up 1 base; unmatched junction bases: 9. From germline, CDR1 is LNHDA and CDR2 SQIVND (reference sequence). This CDR3 is 16 amino acids long. The CDR3 nucleotides read TGTGCCAGTAATCCCCGGGACAGGGTCCGCACAGATACGCAGTATTTT. This sequence encodes CASNPRDRVRTDTQYF.

The rearrangement uses TRBV11-2 and TRBJ1-1, with D possibly TRBD1 on 5 matching bases. The CDR3 loop spans 12 amino acids. Germline V gene sequence: CDR1 SGHAT, CDR2 FQNNGV. Trimming took 7 bases from V and 12 from J, leaving 18 bases between them. CDR3 nucleotide sequence: TGTGCCAGCACCCTGCTTGGCGGGGCACCTTTCTTT. This sequence encodes CASTLLGGAPFF.

The chain is built from TRBV19 and TRBJ2-2, with D unresolved. V shed 2 bases and J shed 3 bases, with 7 bases lying between them. Germline assignment: CDR1 LNHDA and CDR2 SQIVND (reference sequence). The CDR3 extends over 14 amino acids. CDR3 amino acids: CASSISRDTGELFF. CDR3 sequence (DNA): TGTGCCAGTAGTATAAGTCGGGACACCGGGGAGCTGTTTTTT.

The chain is built from TRBV28 and TRBJ2-5; 11 nucleotides line up with TRBD1. Germline CDR1 is MDHEN and CDR2 is SYDVKM. J lost 1 base, V lost 4 bases, and 5 bases had no gene match. The CDR3 contains 16 residues. The CDR3 sequence: CASSSWTGGSQETQYF. The CDR3 DNA follows: TGTGCCAGCAGTTCCTGGACAGGGGGCTCCCAAGAGACCCAGTACTTC.

This chain connects TRBV9 to TRBJ1-1; no clear D gene. This CDR3 is built from 15 residues. The V gene lost 4 bases and the J gene lost 1 base, with 14 bases spanning the gap. Germline CDR1 SGDLS, CDR2 YYNGEE. The CDR3 region is CASSPRHAGNTEAFF. DNA of the CDR3: TGTGCCAGCAGCCCCCGACACGCAGGGAACACTGAAGCTTTCTTT.

The chain couples TRBV6-5 to TRBJ1-2; the D gene is possibly TRBD1 (6 bases). This CDR3 is built from 13 residues. Germline V gives CDR1 MNHEY, CDR2 SVGAGI. Between the trimmed V and J ends, which lost 6 bases and 8 bases, there was a span of 16 bases. CDR3 DNA sequence: TGTGCCAGCAGACTGACAGGTCTTGGGGGCTACACCTTC. As protein: CASRLTGLGGYTF.

The chain couples TRBV11-3 to TRBJ1-1; D not certain. The germline V gene has CDR1 SGHNT and CDR2 YENEEA. V was clipped by 0 bases and J by 0 bases, with 5 bases between them. CDR3 length equals 14 residues. This CDR3 is CASSLDSVNTEAFF. CDR3 nucleotides: TGTGCCAGCAGCTTAGACAGCGTGAACACTGAAGCTTTCTTT.

In its sample, this clone was seen once. The V call is TRBV15, the J call TRBJ1-5; 7 nucleotides align to TRBD1. Trimming took 5 bases from V and 3 from J; bases not matched to a gene: 7. This CDR3 has 15 residues. Germline values: CDR1 LNHNV, CDR2 YYDKDF (reference sequence). The chain's CDR3 is CATSWRGQDNQPQHF. The CDR3 coding sequence is TGTGCCACCAGCTGGCGAGGACAGGACAATCAGCCCCAGCATTTT.